Listed below are T cell receptor beta chains from one sample, sequenced in a study of cytomegalovirus exposure and HLA in healthy donors. Repertoires were generated with immunoSEQ multiplex PCR, while TCRdb's copy carries only in-frame clones and drops some. Among about 260,000 clones, around 90% were seen once, and the ten largest hold approximately 3%. The sample comprised PBMCs. Receptors originate from a woman between 25 and 40 years old in good health and CMV-seronegative. The CDR3 runs from the conserved cysteine through the conserved F or W. D genes are given only for firm matches. A row's size may be missing; if present it is once, few, many or a size class.

abundance	d_gene	v_gene	j_gene	CDR3aa	CDR3nt
NA	NA	TRBV7-2	TRBJ2-2	CASSFGGELFF	TGTGCCAGCAGCTTTGGCGGGGAGCTGTTTTTT
NA	NA	TRBV27	TRBJ2-7	CASGSGLSSYEQYF	TGTGCCAGCGGTTCCGGGCTGTCCTCCTACGAGCAGTACTTC
NA	TRBD2	TRBV2	TRBJ2-3	CARWSGTSSTDTQYF	TGTGCCAGGTGGTCCGGGACTAGCTCCACAGATACGCAGTATTTT
NA	NA	TRBV2	TRBJ2-2	CASKGGIRQMNTGELFF	TGTGCCAGCAAGGGGGGGATTAGACAGATGAACACCGGGGAGCTGTTTTTT
NA	NA	TRBV6-5	TRBJ2-3	CASSSVPIYRTDTQYF	TGTGCCAGCAGTTCCGTCCCAATTTATAGGACAGATACGCAGTATTTT
NA	NA	TRBV7-3	TRBJ2-6	CASSLSQGDNVLTF	TGTGCCAGCAGCTTATCACAGGGTGACAACGTCCTGACTTTC
NA	NA	TRBV5-1	TRBJ2-2	CASSLAHHANTGELFF	TGCGCCAGCAGCTTGGCGCATCACGCGAACACCGGGGAGCTGTTTTTT
NA	NA	TRBV6-1	TRBJ2-7	CASSEGLGLYEQYF	TGTGCCAGCAGTGAAGGATTGGGTCTGTACGAGCAGTACTTC
once	TRBD2	TRBV27	TRBJ2-3	CASSLSGLAPDTQYF	TGTGCCAGCAGTTTATCGGGACTAGCCCCAGATACGCAGTATTTT
NA	NA	TRBV28	TRBJ1-2	CASSLLQALYGYTF	TGTGCCAGCAGTTTGCTACAGGCCCTCTATGGCTACACCTTC
NA	NA	TRBV11-3	TRBJ2-1	CASSLSSPGEQFF	TGTGCCAGCAGCTTATCCTCCCCTGGGGAGCAGTTCTTC
NA	NA	TRBV30	TRBJ2-1	CAWSAGTYNEQFF	TGTGCCTGGAGTGCCGGGACATACAATGAGCAGTTCTTC
NA	TRBD2	TRBV27	TRBJ2-1	CASSLTAGYNEQFF	TGTGCCAGCAGTCTCACAGCGGGGTACAATGAGCAGTTCTTC
NA	NA	TRBV10-3	TRBJ2-1	CAISDPRSRGDEQFF	TGTGCCATCAGTGATCCCCGGAGCCGGGGTGATGAGCAGTTCTTC
once	TRBD1	TRBV29-1	TRBJ1-2	CSVVYRGANYGYTF	TGCAGCGTTGTTTACAGGGGGGCGAACTATGGCTACACCTTC
NA	NA	TRBV9	TRBJ2-2	CASSVGRGSLAGELFF	TGTGCCAGCAGCGTAGGCAGGGGAAGTCTGGCCGGGGAGCTGTTTTTT
NA	TRBD2	TRBV5-1	TRBJ2-5	CASSSGLAGGIETQYF	TGCGCCAGCAGCTCAGGACTAGCGGGAGGAATAGAGACCCAGTACTTC
NA	TRBD1	TRBV2	TRBJ1-2	CASEGQGNYGYTF	TGTGCCAGCGAGGGACAGGGTAACTATGGCTACACCTTC
once	TRBD2	TRBV5-4	TRBJ2-1	CASSSGTSGYNEQFF	TGTGCCAGCAGCTCTGGGACTAGCGGGTACAATGAGCAGTTCTTC
NA	NA	TRBV6-6	TRBJ2-7	CASSRRAYEQYF	TGTGCCAGCAGTAGACGTGCCTACGAGCAGTACTTC
NA	TRBD2	TRBV28	TRBJ2-2	CASSFPTRGSYTGELFF	TGTGCCAGCAGTTTCCCCACCCGCGGGAGTTACACCGGGGAGCTGTTTTTT
NA	NA	TRBV30	TRBJ1-5	CAWSRGDLLRQPQHF	TGTGCCTGGAGTCGGGGGGATCTTTTAAGGCAGCCCCAGCATTTT
NA	NA	TRBV15	TRBJ1-2	CATSRDHAGVGGYTF	TGTGCCACCAGCAGAGATCACGCAGGGGTGGGTGGCTACACCTTC
NA	TRBD2	TRBV30	TRBJ2-1	CAWTSGVNEQFF	TGTGCCTGGACTAGCGGAGTCAATGAGCAGTTCTTC
once	NA	TRBV7-3	TRBJ2-1	CASSPRGTSDYNEQFF	TGTGCCAGCAGCCCCCGAGGCACTAGTGACTACAATGAGCAGTTCTTC
NA	NA	TRBV28	TRBJ1-1	CASRKVGSLNTEAFF	TGTGCCAGCAGGAAGGTGGGATCCTTGAACACTGAAGCTTTCTTT
NA	NA	TRBV5-4	TRBJ2-7	CASSLALESEQYF	TGTGCCAGCAGCTTGGCACTAGAGAGCGAGCAGTACTTC
NA	NA	TRBV28	TRBJ2-7	CASSPRQVYSYEQYF	TGTGCCAGCAGTCCCCGACAGGTGTACTCCTACGAGCAGTACTTC
NA	NA	TRBV28	TRBJ2-7	CASRPGLDSYEQYF	TGTGCCAGCAGGCCGGGACTGGACTCCTACGAGCAGTACTTC
NA	TRBD1	TRBV6-5	TRBJ2-7	CASSRTDRGYEQYF	TGTGCCAGCAGTCGGACCGACAGGGGCTACGAGCAGTACTTC
NA	NA	TRBV19	TRBJ1-5	CASSIQHNQPQHF	TGTGCCAGTAGTATACAGCACAATCAGCCCCAGCATTTT
NA	TRBD1	TRBV5-1	TRBJ2-3	CASSSGQGTDTQYF	TGCGCCAGCAGCTCCGGACAGGGGACAGATACGCAGTATTTT
NA	TRBD1	TRBV11-2	TRBJ2-1	CASSPGTANNEQFF	TGTGCCAGCAGTCCCGGGACAGCCAACAATGAGCAGTTCTTC
NA	TRBD2	TRBV19	TRBJ2-2	CASSMGGRASTGELFF	TGTGCCAGTAGTATGGGCGGGAGGGCCAGCACCGGGGAGCTGTTTTTT
NA	TRBD1	TRBV6-5	TRBJ2-5	CASRPTGEETQYF	TGTGCCAGCAGACCCACAGGGGAAGAGACCCAGTACTTC
NA	NA	TRBV2	TRBJ1-2	CASSLRTKVNYGYTF	TGTGCCAGCAGTCTCAGGACAAAAGTTAACTATGGCTACACCTTC
NA	NA	TRBV30	TRBJ1-4	CAWSPGQTTNEKLFF	TGTGCCTGGAGCCCCGGACAGACAACTAATGAAAAACTGTTTTTT
few	TRBD1	TRBV19	TRBJ1-5	CASSVDRGPQPQHF	TGTGCCAGTAGTGTCGACAGGGGGCCTCAGCCCCAGCATTTT
NA	NA	TRBV7-9	TRBJ2-7	CASSLVVSGDGRYEQYF	TGTGCCAGCAGCTTAGTAGTCTCAGGGGACGGCCGCTACGAGCAGTACTTC
few	TRBD1	TRBV10-1	TRBJ2-7	CARDRSSYEQYF	TGCGCCAGGGACAGGAGCTCCTACGAGCAGTACTTC
NA	NA	TRBV7-8	TRBJ2-7	CASNPTGGGYEQYF	TGTGCCAGCAACCCTACCGGGGGTGGATACGAGCAGTACTTC
NA	NA	TRBV27	TRBJ2-5	CASKVAVSGGETQYF	TGTGCCAGCAAGGTGGCGGTTTCGGGTGGGGAGACCCAGTACTTC
NA	TRBD2	TRBV7-8	TRBJ2-1	CASSRQSPGLAVYNEQFF	TGTGCCAGCAGCCGCCAGTCGCCGGGACTAGCGGTCTACAATGAGCAGTTCTTC
NA	TRBD2	TRBV25-1	TRBJ2-3	CASMAGGTDTQYF	TGTGCCAGCATGGCGGGAGGCACAGATACGCAGTATTTT
NA	TRBD2	TRBV28	TRBJ2-5	CASSLVPSGSLVLKETQYF	TGTGCCAGCAGTTTAGTTCCTAGCGGGAGTTTAGTCCTCAAAGAGACCCAGTACTTC
NA	NA	TRBV28	TRBJ1-1	CASRVDRVNTEAFF	TGTGCCAGCAGGGTAGACAGAGTGAACACTGAAGCTTTCTTT
NA	NA	TRBV27	TRBJ2-3	CASSSRTDTQYF	TGTGCCAGCAGTTCGCGCACAGATACGCAGTATTTT
NA	NA	TRBV7-9	TRBJ2-6	CASSPRQSSGANVLTF	TGTGCCAGCAGCCCGCGACAGAGCTCTGGGGCCAACGTCCTGACTTTC
NA	NA	TRBV18	TRBJ2-5	CASSPSGVETQYF	TGTGCCAGCTCACCTTCGGGGGTAGAGACCCAGTACTTC
NA	NA	TRBV27	TRBJ1-5	CASSLSWGGRGRNQPQHF	TGTGCCAGCAGTTTATCGTGGGGGGGGCGAGGGCGCAATCAGCCCCAGCATTTT
NA	NA	TRBV5-4	TRBJ1-3	CASSLMGDTIYF	TGTGCCAGCAGCTTGATGGGGGACACCATATATTTT